The 25 T cell receptor beta chains below were found in one sample sequenced in a study of tumor-infiltrating lymphocytes in primary liver carcinoma. It was from approximately 20-30 mg of unsorted bulk tissue that RNA and DNA were co-extracted. The input was 500 ng total RNA; TCR beta cDNA was made from it with a constant-region primer. Nested multiplex PCR, run for three rounds with slightly modified ARM-PCR, yielded TCR beta libraries. With TRBV1-TRBV30 forward primers and a C-beta reverse primer, the first two PCR rounds were run for approximately 9 cycles each. TCRdb re-analysed the multiplex PCR reads in MiXCR, keeping a single row per CDR3 protein. The sample lists approximately 100,000 distinct CDR3 sequences; around 71% were seen once. Sequencing was done on a sample of liver tumor tissue from sampling region 2. Subset given: tumor region T2, inferior pole. The receptor source for this set is a woman in her sixties with primary liver carcinoma and hepatitis B virus infection.

About this clonotype itself: Since no conserved phenylalanine or tryptophan closes the CDR3, a read error is the likely cause. This chain connects TRBV11-2 to TRBJ2-1, with D possibly being TRBD1 (5 bases). The CDR3 contains 17 residues. Germline V gene data show CDR1 as SGHAT and CDR2 as FQNNGV. The ends were cut back, 2 bases at V and 3 bases at J, with 17 bases in the middle. The CDR3 nucleotides read TGTGCCAGCAGCTTACGACCGAGACAGCGATTCTACAATGAGCAGTTCCTC. Encoded protein: CASSLRPRQRFYNEQFL.

Comment on this clonotype: As the CDR3 is not closed by the conserved phenylalanine or tryptophan, this likely results from a read error. This chain uses TRBV7-9 with TRBJ2-1; D unclear. This CDR3 comprises 10 residues. Germline CDR1 reads SEHNR; CDR2 reads FQNEAQ (reference sequence). Trimming stripped 3 bases from V and 8 bases from J, with 2 bases between. CDR3 region: CASSFDEQFL. CDR3 nucleotides: TGTGCCAGCAGCTTCGATGAGCAGTTCCTC.

On this clonotype: At one boundary the junction diverges from the germline segment, which might be a read error. J is TRBJ2-7 and V is TRBV29-1; maybe TRBD2 (6 bases). Germline V gene lookup returns CDR1 SQVTM and CDR2 ANQGSEA. CDR3 size: 13 residues. CDR3 coding DNA: TGTAGCGTTGTGTCGTCAGGGAGGTACGAGCATTACTTC. Its translation: CSVVSSGRYEHYF.

A note on this clonotype: Given the absence of the conserved phenylalanine or tryptophan at the CDR3 end, a read error is likely. The chain uses TRBV29-1 and TRBJ2-7; TRBD1 matches at 7 bases. Losses at the gene ends were 6 bases for V and 0 bases for J; bases not matched to a gene: 8. The germline CDR1 and CDR2 sequences are SQVTM and ANQGSEA. The CDR3 contains 14 residues. CDR3 DNA sequence: TGCAGCGTAACCCGGACAGGAAGCTCCTACGAGCAGTACTCC. Encoded protein: CSVTRTGSSYEQYS.

Comments on this clonotype: A read error may explain this, as a much larger clone is one base away. The chain couples TRBV14 to TRBJ2-1; D gene ambiguous. The germline V gene encodes CDR1 SGHDN and CDR2 FVKESK. This CDR3 contains 12 residues. CDR3 DNA sequence: TGTTCCAGCAGCCCCCCGAATGGGGAGCAGTTCTTC. Its protein product is CSSSPPNGEQFF.

A remark on this clonotype: This may stem from a read error, because a much larger clone lies one nucleotide away. As the CDR3 is not closed by the conserved phenylalanine or tryptophan, this likely results from a read error. The chain joins TRBV7-9 to TRBJ2-7; D may be TRBD2 (5 bases). The CDR3 covers 13 residues. Trimming took 5 bases from V and 3 from J, leaving 11 bases between them. Germline V gene lookup returns CDR1 SEHNR and CDR2 FQNEAQ (reference sequence). The CDR3 protein is CASSRTPFYEQYL. Written as DNA, the CDR3 is TGTGCCAGCAGCCGGACTCCCTTCTACGAGCAGTACTTA.

This chain links TRBV29-1 with TRBJ2-3; tentatively, D is TRBD1 (5 bases). The end of the DNA aligns better with TRBJ1-5, so the J call may be wrong. Germline loops: CDR1 SQVTM, CDR2 ANQGSEA. CDR3 size: 14 residues. The CDR3 loop reads CSVVGGRGTYTQHF. Here the CDR3 DNA reads TGCAGCGTTGTTGGCGGGAGGGGTACATATACGCAGCATTTT.

Concerning this clonotype: The CDR3 ends on some other residue instead of the conserved phenylalanine or tryptophan, so this is likely a read error. The chain combines TRBV11-2 with TRBJ2-1; TRBD2 matches at 7 bases. This CDR3 comprises 16 residues. Germline V lookup: CDR1 SGHAT, CDR2 FQNNGV. CDR3 residues: CASRLAGGRTSNEQFL. For the CDR3, the DNA is TGTGCCAGCAGATTAGCGGGCGGGAGAACTTCCAACGAGCAGTTCCTC.

In the case of this clonotype: In this CDR3 the conserved last residue, phenylalanine or tryptophan, is missing, so a read error is likely. No DNA is shown, since the ends of the CDR3 on it are uncertain; the CDR3 is the one TCRdb lists. The V and J genes are TRBV28 and TRBJ2-4; TRBD1 reflects the table's D call only, with no check against the DNA. In germline, CDR1 is MDHEN, CDR2 SYDVKM. The CDR3 length is 14 residues, termini included. The CDR3 loop is CASRKGGSGNIRYL.

Comments on this clonotype: Sequence at one end of the junction differs from germline and may be a read error. The chain uses TRBV5-6 and TRBJ2-3; possibly TRBD1 or TRBD2 for D (6 bases each). Germline CDR1 SGHDT, CDR2 YYEEEE. This CDR3 is 14 amino acids long. CDR3 protein: CTSNLWGATDTQYF. CDR3 DNA: TGTACCAGCAACTTGTGGGGGGCCACAGATACGCAGTATTTT. Drawing the rest from reference TRBV5-6 and TRBJ2-3, the complete variable domain is DAGVTQSPTHLIKTRGQQVTLRCSPKSGHDTVSWYQQALGQGPQFIFQYYEEEERQRGNFPDRFSGHQFPNYSSELNVNALLLGDSALYLCTSNLWGATDTQYFGPGTRLTVL.

The chain employs TRBV28 and TRBJ1-1, with TRBD1 as a possible D gene (5 bases). Germline V gives CDR1 MDHEN, CDR2 SYDVKM. This CDR3 contains 15 residues. Trimming cost V 6 bases and J 3 bases, with 17 bases left between them. The DNA for the CDR3 is TGTGCCAGCAGCCCTGGGGACGGGGGGTACACTGAAGCTTTCTTT. Translation gives CASSPGDGGYTEAFF.

As concerns this clonotype: A much larger clone sits a single nucleotide away, making a read error possible. V and J are TRBV14 and TRBJ2-1; maybe TRBD2 (6 bases). V was pared by 3 bases and J by 6 bases, with 15 bases between. The CDR3 extends over 15 amino acids. The germline V gene has CDR1 SGHDN and CDR2 FVKESK. The chain's CDR3 is CASSQAVSGLNEQFF. The CDR3 DNA reads TGTGCCAGCAGCCAGGCAGTTAGCGGACTCAATGAGCAGTTCTTC.

In the case of this clonotype: One end of the junction does not line up with germline, which may come from a read error. The chain combines TRBV11-3 with TRBJ2-1, with 7 bases lining up with TRBD2. The CDR3 consists of 17 residues. Per germline, CDR1 SGHNT and CDR2 YENEEA. The CDR3 sequence is CVSSLGRGECAVDEQFF. In DNA, the CDR3 is TGTGTCAGCAGCTTAGGTCGGGGGGAGTGTGCTGTCGATGAGCAGTTCTTC.

About this clonotype itself: One end of the junction is discordant with germline, which a read error may explain. The gene calls are TRBV6-2 or TRBV6-3 and TRBJ2-1; the D gene is possibly TRBD2 (6 bases). The germline V gene encodes CDR1 MNHEY and CDR2 SVGEGT. The CDR3 covers 16 residues. The CDR3 here is CASSYYHREPTHEQVF. In DNA form, the CDR3 reads TGTGCCAGCAGTTACTACCACCGGGAGCCAACCCATGAGCAGGTCTTC.

With respect to this clonotype: A read error may account for a junction end that differs from germline. The chain couples TRBV29-1 to TRBJ1-5; perhaps TRBD1 as D (6 bases). Germline V gives CDR1 SQVTM, CDR2 ANQGSEA. The CDR3 has 14 residues. The CDR3 nucleotides are TGCAGCGTTGAAGAGTCGGGGGGCAATCAGTCCCAGCATTTT. Residues: CSVEESGGNQSQHF.

Of note for this clonotype: The junction shows a germline mismatch at one end, possibly a read error. The rearrangement links TRBV12-5 to TRBJ1-1; 8 nucleotides align to TRBD1. Per the germline V gene, CDR1 is LGHNT and CDR2 is FRNRAP. This CDR3 contains 13 residues. The CDR3 is CASSLQGASEAFF. The CDR3 region has the DNA TGTGCTAGTAGTTTGCAGGGGGCGAGTGAAGCTTTCTTT.

This clonotype has only a few counts. The rearrangement joins TRBV28 to TRBJ1-1; D ambiguous. The CDR3 extends over 12 amino acids. Trimming pared 1 base from V and 12 bases from J, leaving 12 bases between. Germline V lookup: CDR1 MDHEN, CDR2 SYDVKM. CDR3 loop: CASSLSQRVPFF. The CDR3 nucleotides are TGTGCCAGCAGTTTATCCCAGAGGGTTCCTTTCTTT.

In the case of this clonotype: With a much larger clone just one base away, this may be a read error. CDR3 residues: CASSQWRGVNVLTF. In nucleotides, the CDR3 is TGTGCCAGCAGCCAGTGGAGAGGGGTCAACGTCCTGACTTTC. This chain connects TRBV14 to TRBJ2-6; either TRBD1 or TRBD2 may supply D (5 bases each). Germline V gene lookup returns CDR1 SGHDN and CDR2 FVKESK. The CDR3 totals 14 residues.

With regard to this clonotype: Just one base apart from a much larger clone, this may be a read error. Written as DNA, the CDR3 is TGTGTCAGCAGGAAGGACAGGGCCAACGTCCTGACTTTC. This translates into CVSRKDRANVLTF. This sequence joins TRBV14 and TRBJ2-6, with a tentative D call TRBD1 (5 bases). Germline values: CDR1 SGHDN, CDR2 FVKESK. The CDR3 contains 13 residues.

The V call is TRBV12-3 or TRBV12-4, the J call TRBJ2-7; D gene ambiguous. The CDR3 is 14 amino acids. Deletions cut 9 bases from V and 5 bases from J, with 20 bases between. CDR3 residues: CASGRSVSDDEQYF. The CDR3 DNA sequence: TGTGCCAGTGGTCGGAGCGTGAGTGACGACGAGCAGTACTTC.

This clonotype has a handful of counts. The chain recombines TRBV5-1 with TRBJ2-3; D is possibly TRBD1 (6 bases). There are 15 residues in the CDR3. Per germline, CDR1 SGHRS and CDR2 YFSETQ. V shed 2 bases and J shed 3 bases, with 13 bases lying between them. CDR3 sequence reads: CASSLQGHFTDTQYF. The DNA for the CDR3 is TGCGCCAGCAGCTTACAGGGACACTTTACAGATACGCAGTATTTT.

The chain combines TRBV7-2 with TRBJ1-5; D gene uncertain. V gave up 2 bases and J gave up 2 bases, with 10 bases separating them. The germline V gene encodes CDR1 SGHTA and CDR2 FQGNSA. The CDR3 is made up of 15 amino acids. CDR3 coding DNA: TGTGCCAGCAGCTTAATCGGGTCAGGCAATCAGCCCCAGCATTTT. Translating gives CASSLIGSGNQPQHF.

DNA of the CDR3: TGTGCCATCAGCCCCTCGGGGGGTTACGAGCAGTACTTC. Protein product: CAISPSGGYEQYF. This chain joins TRBV10-3 and TRBJ2-7, with 7 bases fitting TRBD2. The CDR3 covers 13 residues. Trimming cost V 6 bases and J 4 bases; bases outside gene matches: 6. Germline V gene sequence: CDR1 ENHRY, CDR2 SYGVKD.

To note about this clonotype: Compared with germline, one end of the junction differs, possibly owing to a read error. This sequence joins TRBV6-5 and TRBJ2-2; 7 nucleotides align to TRBD1. The CDR3 is 16 amino acids. From germline, CDR1 is MNHEY and CDR2 SVGAGI. CDR3 loop: CASTYSGQVNSGELFF. CDR3 coding DNA: TGTGCCAGCACTTACTCAGGACAGGTTAACAGCGGGGAGCTGTTTTTT.

V gene TRBV7-8 combines with J gene TRBJ2-1, with 7 bases aligning to TRBD1. The V and J ends lost 10 bases and 10 bases, in that order; junction bases with no gene match: 16. Germline CDR1 reads SGHVS; CDR2 reads FQNEAQ. The CDR3 is made up of 14 amino acids. The CDR3 DNA follows: TGTGCCAACACCAAGGGGGCAGGGGGTTGGGAGCAGTTCTTC. Its protein product is CANTKGAGGWEQFF.